The entry that follows covers one TCR beta chain sequence. The sample is drawn from a study of blood T cell repertoires in COVID-19. How the authors handled the data: Using reference gene primer amplification, nucleated cell counts were estimated. Produced via immunoSEQ multiplex PCR; TCRdb's table is partial and in-frame only. The V and J calls and clone size were taken over from that table, and D and trimming were inferred from the DNA. The data contain about 330,000 clones, roughly 88% of them singletons. Trimming cost V 6 bases and J 7 bases; bases outside gene matches: 1. The CDR3 has 13 amino acids. Germline CDR1 SGHRS, CDR2 YFSETQ.

Sample: PBMCs or T cells enriched from blood (not recorded which). This chain joins TRBV5-1 and TRBJ2-1; TRBD2 matches 13 bases. This TCR was sampled from a man aged 30 to 39 who had recovered from COVID-19. The CDR3 is CASKTSGGNEQFF. In DNA form, the CDR3 reads TGCGCCAGCAAGACTAGCGGGGGGAATGAGCAGTTCTTC.